The 6 T cell receptor beta chains reported below all come from one sample, sequenced in a study of T-cell reconstitution after alpha-beta-depleted transplantation in children. As it was prepared, the TCRbeta library received unique molecular identifiers. TCRdb itself ran the PCR reads through MiXCR, one entry per CDR3 protein. Found here are 280,000 or so distinct CDR3 sequences, roughly 11% of them singletons; the top ten hold roughly a quarter. Specimen: peripheral blood, collected 180 days after TCRalphabeta/CD19-depleted stem cell transplant. The source is a male patient between 2 and 9 years old who had a stem cell transplant for chronic granulomatous disease, so the T cells may come from the graft donor.

Remarks on this clonotype: A junction boundary mismatches the germline segment, possibly from a read error. DNA of the CDR3: TGCGCCAGCGGCTTGGTAGCGGGAGGGCTGGGTGAGCAGTACTTC. Residues: CASGLVAGGLGEQYF. This chain links TRBV5-1 with TRBJ2-7; 11 bases are shared with TRBD2. This CDR3 is built from 15 residues. Germline lookup yields CDR1 SGHRS and CDR2 YFSETQ.

This clonotype was observed at least ten times. The chain employs TRBV28 and TRBJ2-7; 11 bases fit TRBD2. Germline V lookup: CDR1 MDHEN, CDR2 SYDVKM. The CDR3 runs to 15 residues. V shed 5 bases and J 3 bases; nucleotides not matched to a gene: 6. The CDR3 DNA is TGTGCCAGCAGTCTACTAGCGGGAGACGGCTACGAGCAGTACTTC. Protein sequence: CASSLLAGDGYEQYF.

A word on this clonotype: A much larger clone sits a single nucleotide away, making a read error possible. V is TRBV12-3 or TRBV12-4 and J is TRBJ1-2; the D is unclear. The CDR3 totals 15 residues. Written as DNA, the CDR3 is TGTGCCAGCAGCCCCCGAGCAGTGCTCGGCTATTGCTACACCTTC. Translated, it gives CASSPRAVLGYCYTF.

In the case of this clonotype: Lacking the conserved final phenylalanine or tryptophan, this CDR3 likely reflects a read error. The rearrangement links TRBV19 to TRBJ2-6; 9 bases match TRBD1. The CDR3 is 16 amino acids. Germline trimming cut 6 bases from V and 4 bases from J; bases unmatched to any gene: 7. Germline V gene sequence: CDR1 LNHDA, CDR2 SQIVND (reference sequence). CDR3: CASRRYRGHGANVLTS. CDR3 bases: TGTGCCAGTAGAAGATACAGGGGGCACGGGGCCAACGTCCTGACTTCC.

This clonotype was seen many times. This rearrangement joins TRBV18 to TRBJ1-1; D is undetermined. From germline, CDR1 is KGHSH and CDR2 LQKENI. Trimming took off 3 bases at V and 0 bases at J, with 17 bases between the two ends. The length of the CDR3 is 17 residues. CDR3 sequence (DNA): TGTGCCAGCTCACCCACCCCAGCCGGCAGGATGAACACTGAAGCTTTCTTT. This encodes CASSPTPAGRMNTEAFF. Combining the CDR3 with reference TRBV18 and TRBJ1-1 gives the whole variable domain NAGVMQNPRHLVRRRGQEARLRCSPMKGHSHVYWYRQLPEEGLKFMVYLQKENIIDESGMPKERFSAEFPKEGPSILRIQQVVRGDSAAYFCASSPTPAGRMNTEAFFGQGTRLTVV.

This clonotype was detected ten times or more. The chain joins TRBV4-3 to TRBJ2-1; a possible D gene is TRBD2 (6 bases). Trimming left V 1 base short and J 8 bases short, with 21 bases between. The CDR3 sequence is 17 residues long. CDR1 and CDR2 from the germline V gene are LGHNA and YSLEER. The CDR3 DNA follows: TGCGCCAGCAGCCAAGTTCAAACTAGCAAACTGGGGGATGAGCAGTTCTTC. This encodes CASSQVQTSKLGDEQFF.